Below are 14 T cell receptor beta chains sequenced from a single sample in a study of read filtering for tumor transcriptome and immune sequencing. This library used roughly 400 ng RNA and molecular barcoded adaptors spanning alpha/delta and beta/gamma chains. A single record per CDR3 protein comes from TCRdb applying MiXCR to the reads. The sample records 25,000 to 35,000 distinct CDR3 sequences, approximately 14% being singletons. Material: a population of CD138-negative cells sorted from bone marrow. Source of these receptors: a donor over 35 with multiple myeloma.

The chain employs TRBV29-1 and TRBJ1-1; a possible D gene is TRBD1 (5 bases). Germline lookup yields CDR1 SQVTM and CDR2 ANQGSEA. V was pared by 3 bases and J by 1 base, with 9 bases between. CDR3 length: 13 residues. The DNA for the CDR3 is TGCAGCGTTGAGGGCAGGGCGAACACTGAAGCTTTCTTT. Amino acid sequence: CSVEGRANTEAFF.

This clonotype has a count of ten or more. This chain connects TRBV7-8 to TRBJ1-6, with D possibly TRBD1 on 6 matching bases. V was cut by 1 base and J by 6 bases, with 10 bases left in between. Germline-derived CDR1 and CDR2 are SGHVS and FQNEAQ. The CDR3 consists of 15 residues. CDR3 DNA: TGTGCCAGCAGCTTAGATAGGGGGGTTAATTCACCCCTCCACTTT. The encoded protein is CASSLDRGVNSPLHF.

Ten or more counts support this clonotype. The chain joins TRBV3-1 to TRBJ2-5; TRBD2 matches at 10 bases. CDR1 and CDR2 from the germline V gene are LGHDT and YNNKEL (reference sequence). J gave up 3 bases and V 3 bases, and 10 bases lay outside the gene matches. This CDR3 has 17 residues. CDR3 sequence: CASSQGTGTSAKETQYF. DNA of the CDR3: TGTGCCAGCAGCCAGGGGACCGGGACTAGCGCCAAAGAGACCCAGTACTTC.

This clonotype came up many times. The chain employs TRBV7-9 and TRBJ2-7; D uncertain. This CDR3 spans 15 amino acids. V was trimmed by 1 base and J by 4 bases, leaving 14 bases between them. CDR1 and CDR2 from the germline V gene are SEHNR and FQNEAQ (reference sequence). Here the CDR3 DNA reads TGTGCCAGCAGCTTAGGGACCGACCCCTCATACGAGCAGTACTTC. Residues: CASSLGTDPSYEQYF.

Concerning this clonotype itself: A far larger clone lies a single base away; this is likely a read error. The chain is built from TRBV11-2 and TRBJ2-1; D is unresolved. The CDR3 spans 13 residues. Germline lookup yields CDR1 SGHAT and CDR2 FQNNGV. The CDR3 bases are TGTGCCGGCAGCTTCATTACGGACAATGAGCAGTTCTTC. Amino acids: CAGSFITDNEQFF.

The sample holds many counts of this clonotype. This rearrangement joins TRBV2 to TRBJ2-5, with a tentative D call TRBD1 (6 bases). The V gene lost 7 bases and the J gene lost 4 bases, with 13 bases spanning the gap. Germline assignment: CDR1 SNHLY and CDR2 FYNNEI. CDR3 length: 13 residues. DNA for the CDR3: TGTGCCAGCAACACAGGGATCGTAGAGACCCAGTACTTC. Protein product: CASNTGIVETQYF.

This clonotype was seen ten or more times. This chain joins TRBV7-2 and TRBJ1-5; the D is unclear. Germline CDR1 and CDR2: SGHTA and FQGNSA. This CDR3 spans 16 amino acids. V shed 1 base and J shed 0 bases, with 10 bases lying between them. CDR3 nucleotide sequence: TGTGCCAGCAGCTTAGTCGGCGGGGTTAGCAATCAGCCCCAGCATTTT. It codes for CASSLVGGVSNQPQHF.

On this clonotype itself: A single base separates this from a much larger clone, so it may be a read error. The chain couples TRBV6-2 or TRBV6-3 to TRBJ1-3; tentative D call: TRBD1 (5 bases). CDR3 length equals 13 residues. From germline, CDR1 is MNHEY and CDR2 SVGEGT. Trimming removed 5 bases from V and 11 bases from J, with 16 bases in between. The CDR3 spells CASSQGVWNAIYF. In DNA, the CDR3 is TGTGCCAGCAGTCAAGGGGTATGGAACGCCATATATTTT.

This clonotype was counted many times. In DNA form, the CDR3 reads TGTGCCAGCAGTCTTGCGGCTACGGTCTCCTACAATGAGCAGTTCTTC. Protein sequence: CASSLAATVSYNEQFF. The chain employs TRBV12-3 or TRBV12-4 and TRBJ2-1, with D hard to call. Trimming stripped 5 bases from V and 0 bases from J, with 14 bases between. The length of the CDR3 is 16 residues.

This clonotype was seen at least ten times. The V and J genes are TRBV3-1 and TRBJ2-2, with no clear D. The CDR3 covers 14 residues. Trimming removed 1 base from V and 5 bases from J, with 8 bases in between. Germline assignment: CDR1 LGHDT and CDR2 YNNKEL (reference sequence). The CDR3 bases are TGTGCCAGCAGCCAAGGGCGGCAGACCGGGGAGCTGTTTTTT. Its protein is CASSQGRQTGELFF.

This clonotype was recorded at least ten times. The chain uses TRBV28 and TRBJ2-2, with a possible D match to TRBD1 (6 bases). The CDR3 is 15 amino acids. The germline V gene encodes CDR1 MDHEN and CDR2 SYDVKM. Trimming cost V 3 bases and J 1 base, with 9 bases left between them. The CDR3 spells CASSLGQGNTGELFF. Written as DNA, the CDR3 is TGTGCCAGCAGTTTGGGACAAGGGAACACCGGGGAGCTGTTTTTT.

This clonotype was detected only a few times. The chain links TRBV23-1 to TRBJ2-5; no reliable D call. Being an ORF, TRBV23-1 has a function that is uncertain. Trimming stripped 4 bases from V and 9 bases from J, with 15 bases between. This CDR3 has 13 amino acids. CDR3 nucleotide sequence: TGCGCCAGCAGTCTTCTGGAGTTTCAGGCCCAGTACTTC. Its translation is CASSLLEFQAQYF.

The CDR3 DNA reads as TGTGCCAGCAGCAAAGTCCGGGGAGGTAGCACAGATACGCAGTATTTT. Translating gives CASSKVRGGSTDTQYF. V is TRBV21-1 and J is TRBJ2-3; the D call of TRBD2 is as the table states it, not checked on the DNA. TRBV21-1 is recorded as a pseudogene. This CDR3 has 16 amino acids.

There are many counts of this clonotype. The V and J genes are TRBV5-1 and TRBJ2-3; D unresolved. CDR1 SGHRS and CDR2 YFSETQ come from the germline V gene. V was pared by 4 bases and J by 1 base, with 10 bases between. The CDR3 runs to 14 residues. The CDR3 sequence: CASSPHPGTDTQYF. Here the CDR3 DNA reads TGCGCCAGCAGCCCCCACCCGGGCACAGATACGCAGTATTTT.